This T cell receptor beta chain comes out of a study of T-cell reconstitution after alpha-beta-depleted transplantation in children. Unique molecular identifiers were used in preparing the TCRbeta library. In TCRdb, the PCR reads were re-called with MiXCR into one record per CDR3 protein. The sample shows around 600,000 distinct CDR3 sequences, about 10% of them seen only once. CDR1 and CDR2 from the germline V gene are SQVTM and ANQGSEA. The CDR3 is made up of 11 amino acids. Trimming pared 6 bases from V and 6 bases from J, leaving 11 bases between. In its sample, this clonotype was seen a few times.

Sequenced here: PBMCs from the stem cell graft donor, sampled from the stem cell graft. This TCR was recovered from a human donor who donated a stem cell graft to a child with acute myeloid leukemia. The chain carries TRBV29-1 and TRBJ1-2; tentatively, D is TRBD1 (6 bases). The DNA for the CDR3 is TGCAGCGTCGCCACAGGGCATGGCTACACCTTC. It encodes CSVATGHGYTF.